The next 9 T cell receptor beta chains were all read from a single sample in a study of blood T cell repertoires in COVID-19. Assay used: immunoSEQ multiplex PCR; TCRdb lists only in-frame clones, some missing. The table has some 200,000 clones, around three quarters seen once. Input material: peripheral blood. All receptors come from a woman aged 70-85 years with acute or convalescent COVID-19.

The chain links TRBV6-2 or TRBV6-3 to TRBJ2-1; no reliable D call. Germline values: CDR1 MNHEY, CDR2 SVGEGT. Trimming shortened V by 2 bases and J by 7 bases, and 9 bases separated the two germline ends. The CDR3 runs 13 residues. CDR3 nucleotide sequence: TGTGCCAGCAGTTACATGACACGGAATGAGCAGTTCTTC. Protein product: CASSYMTRNEQFF.

This clone was seen a handful of times. This chain links TRBV18 with TRBJ2-1; tentative D call: TRBD1 (5 bases). The ends were cut back, 3 bases at V and 3 bases at J, with 6 bases in the middle. Germline lookup yields CDR1 KGHSH and CDR2 LQKENI. The CDR3 is 13 residues long. CDR3 nucleotides: TGTGCCAGCTCACCCGACAGCTACAATGAGCAGTTCTTC. It encodes CASSPDSYNEQFF.

The rearrangement uses TRBV2 and TRBJ2-7; a possible D gene is TRBD1 (6 bases). Trimming pared 10 bases from V and 7 bases from J, leaving 23 bases between. The CDR3 runs 14 residues. Germline V CDR1 and CDR2: SNHLY, FYNNEI. The CDR3 DNA follows: TGTGCCACCACCCTGGAGTTGGGGGCGCGGGAGCAGTACGTC. It encodes CATTLELGAREQYV.

Concerning this clone itself: Other DNA variants within this sample encode the same CDR3. J is TRBJ2-3 and V is TRBV6-2 or TRBV6-3; D remains ambiguous. The CDR3 length is 14 residues. V lost 0 bases to trimming and J lost 6 bases, with 10 bases between them. Germline values: CDR1 MNHEY, CDR2 SVGEGT. DNA of the CDR3: TGTGCCAGCAGTTACTCGAGATTCACGGATACGCAGTATTTT. Translation gives CASSYSRFTDTQYF.

The chain recombines TRBV7-9 with TRBJ1-4, with TRBD1 as a possible D gene (6 bases). V was shortened by 5 bases and J by 0 bases, with 16 bases between the two germline ends. CDR1 SEHNR and CDR2 FQNEAQ come from the germline V gene (reference sequence). The CDR3 covers 17 residues. The CDR3 DNA sequence: TGTGCCAGCAGCCTCGGACAGAATGGAGCAACTAATGAAAAACTGTTTTTT. This sequence encodes CASSLGQNGATNEKLFF.

The chain employs TRBV5-1 and TRBJ2-3, with a possible D match to TRBD2 (6 bases). The CDR3 is 14 residues long. CDR1 and CDR2 from the germline V gene are SGHRS and YFSETQ. V lost 0 bases and J lost 3, with 8 bases in between. The CDR3 loop is CASSLGGVTDTQYF. CDR3 nucleotides: TGCGCCAGCAGCTTGGGCGGGGTGACAGATACGCAGTATTTT. Using reference TRBV5-1 and TRBJ2-3 for the parts outside the CDR3, the full variable domain is KAGVTQTPRYLIKTRGQQVTLSCSPISGHRSVSWYQQTPGQGLQFLFEYFSETQRNKGNFPGRFSGRQFSNSRSEMNVSTLELGDSALYLCASSLGGVTDTQYFGPGTRLTVL.

The genes are TRBV3-1 (or the pseudogene TRBV3-2) and TRBJ1-4; D uncertain. Germline loops: CDR1 LGHDT, CDR2 YNNKEL (reference sequence). Trimming left V 0 bases short and J 0 bases short, with 14 bases between. This CDR3 region has 18 residues. Here the CDR3 reads CASSQDGARKTTNEKLFF. CDR3 nucleotide sequence: TGTGCCAGCAGCCAAGACGGTGCCAGGAAGACAACTAATGAAAAACTGTTTTTT.

The chain joins TRBV5-4 to TRBJ1-2, with 8 nucleotides matching TRBD1. The length of the CDR3 is 13 residues. V lost 5 bases, J lost 7 bases, and 7 bases stayed unmatched. The germline gives CDR1 SGHNT, CDR2 YYREEE (reference sequence). The CDR3 is CASRRTGGGGYTF. CDR3 sequence (DNA): TGTGCCAGCAGACGAACAGGGGGTGGTGGCTACACCTTC.

The V gene is TRBV7-8, the J gene TRBJ2-3, with 8 bases fitting TRBD2. Germline trimming cut 5 bases from V and 14 bases from J; bases unmatched to any gene: 9. In germline, CDR1 is SGHVS, CDR2 FQNEAQ. The CDR3 extends over 12 amino acids. In DNA, the CDR3 is TGTGCCAGCAGCCAGCAGCGGGGGCAAGGGTATTTT. Its protein is CASSQQRGQGYF.